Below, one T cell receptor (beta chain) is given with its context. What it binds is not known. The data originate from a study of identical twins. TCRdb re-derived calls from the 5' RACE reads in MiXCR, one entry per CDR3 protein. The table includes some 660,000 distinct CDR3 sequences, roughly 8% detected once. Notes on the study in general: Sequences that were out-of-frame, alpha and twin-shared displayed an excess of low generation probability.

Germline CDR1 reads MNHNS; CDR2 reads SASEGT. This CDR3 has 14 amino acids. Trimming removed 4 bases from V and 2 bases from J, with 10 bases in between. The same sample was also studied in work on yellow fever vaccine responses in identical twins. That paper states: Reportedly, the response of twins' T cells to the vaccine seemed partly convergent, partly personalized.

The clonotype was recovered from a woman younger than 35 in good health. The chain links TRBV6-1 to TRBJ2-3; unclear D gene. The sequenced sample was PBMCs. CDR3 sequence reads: CASSVQLTTDTQYF. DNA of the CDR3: TGTGCCAGCAGTGTTCAACTAACCACAGATACGCAGTATTTT.